The 3 T cell receptor beta chains reported below all come from one sample, sequenced in a study of blood T cell repertoires in COVID-19. TCRdb's copy holds only in-frame clones and misses some; the assay was immunoSEQ multiplex PCR. The sample consists of 200,000 to 300,000 clones, about 88% of them appearing once. The specimen sequenced was peripheral blood. These receptors all come from a woman in her sixties or seventies with COVID-19, enrolled during active disease.

As DNA, the CDR3 is TGCGCCAGCAGCAACAGGCGCCATTTCTCTGGAAACACCATATATTTT. Protein product: CASSNRRHFSGNTIYF. The rearrangement links TRBV4-3 to TRBJ1-3, with a possible D match to TRBD1 (5 bases). V was shortened by 5 bases and J by 0 bases, with 14 bases between the two germline ends. The CDR3 consists of 16 residues. The V gene's germline CDR1 is LGHNA and CDR2 YSLEER.

The V gene is TRBV9, the J gene TRBJ2-5; 9 bases line up with TRBD1. The V gene's germline CDR1 is SGDLS and CDR2 YYNGEE. CDR3 length equals 16 residues. Trimming removed 0 bases from V and 4 bases from J; junction bases left unmatched: 7. CDR3 sequence reads: CASSVGTGDWGETQYF. The CDR3 nucleotides read TGTGCCAGCAGCGTAGGGACAGGGGATTGGGGAGAGACCCAGTACTTC.

The chain combines TRBV2 with TRBJ2-1; 13 nucleotides match TRBD2. In germline, CDR1 is SNHLY, CDR2 FYNNEI. This CDR3 is built from 15 residues. V lost 6 bases, J lost 10 bases, and 9 bases stayed unmatched. DNA for the CDR3: TGTGCCAGCAGGGCCGGGACTAGCGGGATCCACGAGCAGTTCTTC. This gives the protein CASRAGTSGIHEQFF.